These 20 T cell receptor beta chains came from one sample sequenced in a study of T-cell reconstitution after alpha-beta-depleted transplantation in children. Unique molecular identifiers were incorporated during preparation of the TCRbeta library. One entry per CDR3 protein, called by TCRdb with MiXCR from the PCR reads. Of around 500,000 distinct CDR3 sequences in the sample, around 12% were seen once. The specimen comprised PBMCs from the stem cell graft donor, sampled from the stem cell graft. The receptors here all came from a human donor who donated a stem cell graft to a child with combined immunodeficiency.

The gene calls are TRBV4-3 and TRBJ2-7; a possible D gene is TRBD2 (5 bases). V was shortened by 1 base and J by 2 bases, with 12 bases between the two germline ends. The germline V gene has CDR1 LGHNA and CDR2 YSLEER. This CDR3 spans 15 amino acids. CDR3 sequence reads: CASSQVFDYTYEQYF. The CDR3 region has the DNA TGCGCCAGCAGCCAAGTGTTTGACTATACCTACGAGCAGTACTTC.

This chain connects TRBV5-1 to TRBJ1-1; a weak D match, TRBD1 (6 bases). Deletions cut 0 bases from V and 0 bases from J, with 9 bases between. Germline V CDR1 and CDR2: SGHRS, YFSETQ. The CDR3 has 15 amino acids. CDR3 coding DNA: TGCGCCAGCAGCTTGGGTGAGGGGGTGAACACTGAAGCTTTCTTT. The encoded protein is CASSLGEGVNTEAFF.

This clonotype was seen a handful of times. The chain employs TRBV27 and TRBJ2-1, with D perhaps TRBD1 or TRBD2 (5 bases each). CDR1 and CDR2 from the germline V gene are MNHEY and SMNVEV (reference sequence). The V end was cut by 1 base, the J end by 5 bases, with 18 bases between. The CDR3 sequence is 17 residues long. CDR3 amino acids: CASSLYAPGTLNNEQFF. In DNA form, the CDR3 reads TGTGCCAGCAGTTTATATGCCCCCGGGACCTTAAACAATGAGCAGTTCTTC.

In its sample, this clonotype was seen a few times. The rearrangement uses TRBV6-5 and TRBJ2-1; 9 positions agree with TRBD1. From germline, CDR1 is MNHEY and CDR2 SVGAGI. The CDR3 consists of 16 residues. V lost 6 bases, J lost 6 bases, and 12 bases stayed unmatched. The chain's CDR3 is CASSWAGQGRSNEQFF. CDR3 DNA: TGTGCCAGCAGCTGGGCGGGACAGGGCCGGAGCAATGAGCAGTTCTTC.

This clonotype was detected once. The rearrangement links TRBV6-6 to TRBJ2-2; D is unresolved. V lost 7 bases and J lost 7, with 7 bases in between. The CDR3 length is 11 residues. Germline CDR1 reads MNHNY; CDR2 reads SVGAGI (reference sequence). In DNA form, the CDR3 reads TGTGCCAGCACCTCCGACGGGGAGCTGTTTTTT. It translates to CASTSDGELFF.

The chain carries TRBV9 and TRBJ1-1; no clear D. Germline CDR1 SGDLS, CDR2 YYNGEE. This CDR3 has 12 residues. V was clipped by 0 bases and J by 5 bases, with 5 bases between them. The chain's CDR3 is CASSVVETEAFF. Written as DNA, the CDR3 is TGTGCCAGCAGCGTAGTGGAAACTGAAGCTTTCTTT. The full variable domain, with the rest looked up from reference TRBV9 and TRBJ1-1, is DSGVTQTPKHLITATGQRVTLRCSPRSGDLSVYWYQQSLDQGLQFLIQYYNGEERAKGNILERFSAQQFPDLHSELNLSSLELGDSALYFCASSVVETEAFFGQGTRLTVV.

This clonotype has only a few counts. The V and J genes are TRBV7-9 and TRBJ2-7; maybe TRBD2 (6 bases). Germline assignment: CDR1 SEHNR and CDR2 FQNEAQ (reference sequence). Trimming shortened V by 2 bases and J by 2 bases, and 13 bases separated the two germline ends. The CDR3 is 15 amino acids. The CDR3 coding sequence is TGTGCCAGCAGCTTAAGTGCGGGGTCGGCCTACGAGCAGTACTTC. It is translated as CASSLSAGSAYEQYF.

CDR3 region: CASSSGPGLVSETQYF. In nucleotides, the CDR3 is TGTGCCAGCAGCTCGGGACCGGGACTAGTTTCCGAGACCCAGTACTTC. The gene calls are TRBV7-6 and TRBJ2-5; 8 bases match TRBD2. Germline loops: CDR1 SGHVS, CDR2 FNYEAQ. The CDR3 length is 16 residues. Losses at the gene ends were 4 bases for V and 5 bases for J; bases not matched to a gene: 12.

The rearrangement joins TRBV4-2 to TRBJ1-1, with 9 bases that match TRBD1. The junction had 9 bases not matched to a gene; V was cut back by 4 bases and J by 3 bases. The CDR3 is 16 amino acids. From germline, CDR1 is LGHNA and CDR2 YNFKEQ. The CDR3 DNA reads as TGTGCCAGCAGCCCAAAACTGGGACAGGGACACACTGAAGCTTTCTTT. Encoded protein: CASSPKLGQGHTEAFF.

The chain is built from TRBV7-2 and TRBJ2-3; either TRBD1 or TRBD2 may fit D (5 bases each). CDR3 length: 14 amino acids. Germline-derived CDR1 and CDR2 are SGHTA and FQGNSA. Trimming cost V 1 base and J 4 bases, with 9 bases left between them. CDR3 sequence reads: CASSLGTGPDTQYF. Here the CDR3 DNA reads TGTGCCAGCAGCTTAGGGACGGGACCAGATACGCAGTATTTT.

In this sample, this clonotype turned up a few times. The chain joins TRBV5-5 to TRBJ2-2; D may be TRBD1 (6 bases). Per the germline V gene, CDR1 is SGHKS and CDR2 is YYEKEE (reference sequence). This CDR3 has 14 amino acids. Deletions cut 4 bases from V and 7 bases from J, with 14 bases between. The CDR3 nucleotides are TGTGCCAGCAGCGTCGACAGGATCGGCGGGGAGCTGTTTTTT. This encodes CASSVDRIGGELFF. Full variable domain (rest looked up from reference TRBV5-5 and TRBJ2-2): DAGVTQSPTHLIKTRGQQVTLRCSPISGHKSVSWYQQVLGQGPQFIFQYYEKEERGRGNFPDRFSARQFPNYSSELNVNALLLGDSALYLCASSVDRIGGELFFGEGSRLTVL.

The table lists this clonotype with a few counts. This chain links TRBV27 with TRBJ2-1, with a possible D match to TRBD2 (5 bases). CDR3 length: 15 residues. The germline V gene has CDR1 MNHEY and CDR2 SMNVEV (reference sequence). Deletions cut 2 bases from V and 4 bases from J, with 12 bases between. CDR3 bases: TGTGCCAGCAGTTTAGAGGGCCCACATTACAATGAGCAGTTCTTC. Encoded protein: CASSLEGPHYNEQFF.

This clonotype was picked up many times. As DNA, the CDR3 is TGTGCCAGCAGTTACGACAGAGAATCCTACGAGCAGTACTTC. As protein: CASSYDRESYEQYF. The chain links TRBV6-2 or TRBV6-3 to TRBJ2-7; possible D gene TRBD1, 5 bases. The germline V gene encodes CDR1 MNHEY and CDR2 SVGEGT. The CDR3 contains 14 residues. Between the trimmed V and J ends, which lost 2 bases and 1 base, there was a span of 9 bases.

This clonotype was seen only a few times. This chain uses TRBV5-1 with TRBJ2-1; maybe TRBD2 (6 bases). V was cut by 4 bases and J by 6 bases, with 8 bases left in between. Germline lookup yields CDR1 SGHRS and CDR2 YFSETQ. The length of the CDR3 is 12 residues. The CDR3 loop reads CASSQTSNEQFF. Here the CDR3 DNA reads TGCGCCAGCAGCCAGACTAGCAATGAGCAGTTCTTC.

The table lists this clonotype with many counts. J is TRBJ2-5 and V is TRBV7-8, with D maybe TRBD2 (5 bases). V gave up 5 bases and J gave up 1 base, with 14 bases separating them. The germline V gene encodes CDR1 SGHVS and CDR2 FQNEAQ. The CDR3 contains 15 residues. The CDR3 nucleotides read TGTGCCAGCAGCCGGCTTAACGGGGTCCAAGAGACCCAGTACTTC. Its translation: CASSRLNGVQETQYF.

The rearrangement joins TRBV6-2 or TRBV6-3 to TRBJ2-1; a weak D match, TRBD1 (5 bases). With 6 bases removed from V and 9 bases from J, the gap between germline ends came to 24 bases. This CDR3 contains 16 residues. From germline, CDR1 is MNHEY and CDR2 SVGEGT. The CDR3 sequence is CASSNTYRTQPFEQFF. CDR3 nucleotide sequence: TGTGCCAGCAGCAACACTTATAGGACACAACCATTTGAGCAGTTCTTC.

The table lists this clonotype with a few counts. The rearrangement links TRBV29-1 to TRBJ1-1, with TRBD1 matching 8 bases. The CDR3 extends over 14 amino acids. V shed 1 base and J 8 bases; nucleotides not matched to a gene: 9. Germline V gives CDR1 SQVTM, CDR2 ANQGSEA. The CDR3, as DNA: TGCAGCGTTGAAGGGGGCCAGGGGGCTTGGGAAGCTTTCTTT. The encoded protein is CSVEGGQGAWEAFF.

This clonotype showed up many times. The gene calls are TRBV6-2 or TRBV6-3 and TRBJ1-1; no clear D gene. V shed 8 bases and J shed 4 bases, with 8 bases lying between them. The CDR3 covers 11 residues. The germline gives CDR1 MNHEY, CDR2 SVGEGT. The CDR3 is CASGLGTEAFF. CDR3 nucleotide sequence: TGTGCCAGCGGGTTGGGCACTGAAGCTTTCTTT.

This clonotype came up many times. The V gene is TRBV5-1, the J gene TRBJ2-7; a weak D match, TRBD1 (7 bases). CDR1 SGHRS and CDR2 YFSETQ come from the germline V gene. CDR3 length equals 15 residues. Between the trimmed V and J ends, which lost 1 base and 3 bases, there was a span of 14 bases. CDR3 sequence: CASSLWAGGSYEQYF. As DNA, the CDR3 is TGCGCCAGCAGCTTGTGGGCAGGGGGGAGCTACGAGCAGTACTTC.

The chain links TRBV7-6 to TRBJ2-1; D gene unclear. The CDR3 loop spans 12 amino acids. The germline gives CDR1 SGHVS, CDR2 FNYEAQ. Between the trimmed V and J ends, which lost 5 bases and 10 bases, there was a span of 12 bases. The CDR3 nucleotides are TGTGCCAGCAGCCCCTCCCAAGGCGAGCAGTTCTTC. This translates into CASSPSQGEQFF.